This TCR beta chain was documented in a study of beta chain features in type 1 diabetes. Study conclusions and caveats: For type 1 diabetes patients, VDJ junctions showed fewer insertions and more deletions.

Sorted CD4+ subsets: naive, central memory, regulatory, stem cell-like memory (CD45RO/CCR7/CD25/CD127/CD95/CD27 panel). This clone was detected only a few times. No antigen is known for it. Germline lookup yields CDR1 LNHDA and CDR2 SQIVND (reference sequence). This CDR3 comprises 17 residues. V was clipped by 5 bases and J by 7 bases; unmatched bases: 15. Expressed TCRB transcripts were sequenced, since all the RNA that had been isolated was reverse transcribed. The repertoire was sequenced with immunoSEQ multiplex PCR; TCRdb's copy has only in-frame clones and lacks some. The sample has approximately 38,000 clones; around 60% are singletons.

This rearrangement joins TRBV19 to TRBJ1-5; 9 nucleotides agree with TRBD1. This sequence originates from a woman in her twenties or thirties in good health. The sequenced sample consisted of Tregs from blood. CDR3 residues: CASSAQSLTGGWQPQHF. The CDR3 coding sequence is TGTGCCAGTAGTGCCCAATCACTCACAGGGGGCTGGCAGCCCCAGCATTTT.